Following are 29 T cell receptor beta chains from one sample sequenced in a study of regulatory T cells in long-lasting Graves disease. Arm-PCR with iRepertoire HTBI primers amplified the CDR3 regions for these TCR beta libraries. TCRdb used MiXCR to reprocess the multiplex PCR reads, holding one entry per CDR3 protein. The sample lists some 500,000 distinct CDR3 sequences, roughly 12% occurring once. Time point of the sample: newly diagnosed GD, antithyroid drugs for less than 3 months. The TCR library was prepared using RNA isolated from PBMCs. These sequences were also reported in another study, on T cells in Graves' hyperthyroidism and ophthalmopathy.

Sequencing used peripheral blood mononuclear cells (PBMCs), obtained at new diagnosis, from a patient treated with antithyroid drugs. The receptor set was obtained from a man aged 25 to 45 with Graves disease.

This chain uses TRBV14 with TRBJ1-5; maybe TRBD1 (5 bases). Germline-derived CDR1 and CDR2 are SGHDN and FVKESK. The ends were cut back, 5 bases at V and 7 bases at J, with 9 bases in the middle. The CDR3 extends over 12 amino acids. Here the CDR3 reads CASSEGSQPQHF. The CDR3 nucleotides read TGTGCCAGCAGCGAGGGGAGCCAGCCCCAGCATTTT.

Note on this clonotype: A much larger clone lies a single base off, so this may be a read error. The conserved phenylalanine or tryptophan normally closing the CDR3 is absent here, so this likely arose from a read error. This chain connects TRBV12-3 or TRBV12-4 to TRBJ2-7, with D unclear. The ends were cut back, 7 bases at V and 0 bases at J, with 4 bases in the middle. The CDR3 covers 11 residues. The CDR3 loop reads CASTNSYEQYL. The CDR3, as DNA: TGTGCCAGCACCAACTCCTACGAGCAGTACCTC.

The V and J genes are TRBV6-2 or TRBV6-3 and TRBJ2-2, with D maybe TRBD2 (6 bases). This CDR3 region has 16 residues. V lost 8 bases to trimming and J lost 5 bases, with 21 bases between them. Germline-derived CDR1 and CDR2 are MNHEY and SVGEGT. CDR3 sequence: CASCPGRDAPTGELFF. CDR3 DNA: TGTGCCAGCTGCCCAGGGCGGGACGCCCCAACCGGGGAGCTGTTTTTT.

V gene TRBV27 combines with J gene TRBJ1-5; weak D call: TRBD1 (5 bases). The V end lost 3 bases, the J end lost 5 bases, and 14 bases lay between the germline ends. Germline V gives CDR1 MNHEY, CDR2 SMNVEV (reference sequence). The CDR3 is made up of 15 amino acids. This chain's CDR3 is CASSLAAGLHQPQHF. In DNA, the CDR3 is TGTGCCAGCAGTTTGGCCGCGGGGCTCCATCAGCCCCAGCATTTT.

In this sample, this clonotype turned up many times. CDR3 sequence (DNA): TGCGCCAGCAGCTGGAAGCGGGACAAGGTCACAGATACGCAGTATTTT. The encoded protein is CASSWKRDKVTDTQYF. This chain links TRBV5-1 with TRBJ2-3, with D perhaps TRBD2 (7 bases). The CDR3 contains 16 residues. Trimming cost V 3 bases and J 2 bases, with 16 bases left between them. Germline values: CDR1 SGHRS, CDR2 YFSETQ.

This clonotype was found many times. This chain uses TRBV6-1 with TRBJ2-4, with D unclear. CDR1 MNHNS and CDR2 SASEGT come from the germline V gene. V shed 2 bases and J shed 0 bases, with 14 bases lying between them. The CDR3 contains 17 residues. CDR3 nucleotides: TGTGCCAGCAGTGAAATAGTAGGGATGATAGCCAAAAACATTCAGTACTTC. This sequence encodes CASSEIVGMIAKNIQYF.

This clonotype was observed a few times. The CDR3 DNA sequence: TGTGCCAGCAGCTTGGATTGGGCAGGGGGTACCACTGAAGCTTTCTTT. Protein: CASSLDWAGGTTEAFF. The chain employs TRBV5-6 and TRBJ1-1, with 7 bases aligning to TRBD1. The CDR3 totals 16 residues. V lost 0 bases, J lost 4 bases, and 9 bases stayed unmatched. Per germline, CDR1 SGHDT and CDR2 YYEEEE.

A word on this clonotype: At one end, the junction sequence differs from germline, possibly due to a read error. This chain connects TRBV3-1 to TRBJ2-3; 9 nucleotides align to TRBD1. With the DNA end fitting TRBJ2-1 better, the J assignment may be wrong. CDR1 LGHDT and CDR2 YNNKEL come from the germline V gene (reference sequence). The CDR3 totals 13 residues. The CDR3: CASGDRGGNGQFF. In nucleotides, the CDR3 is TGTGCCAGCGGAGACAGGGGGGGAAATGGGCAGTTCTTC.

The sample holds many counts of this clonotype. DNA for the CDR3: TGCAGTGCTAGCGGTTCTAGCGCGGGCTCCTACAATGAGCAGTTCTTC. The encoded protein is CSASGSSAGSYNEQFF. The V gene is TRBV20-1, the J gene TRBJ2-1, with a tentative D call TRBD2 (6 bases). This CDR3 is built from 16 residues. Germline loops: CDR1 DFQATT, CDR2 SNEGSKA (reference sequence). Trimming took 3 bases from V and 0 from J, leaving 15 bases between them.

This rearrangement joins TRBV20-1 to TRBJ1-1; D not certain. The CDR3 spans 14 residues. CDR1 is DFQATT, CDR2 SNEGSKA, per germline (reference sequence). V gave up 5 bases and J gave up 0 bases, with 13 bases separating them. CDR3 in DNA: TGCAGTGCTCCGTGGCAGCAGATGAACACTGAAGCTTTCTTT. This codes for CSAPWQQMNTEAFF.

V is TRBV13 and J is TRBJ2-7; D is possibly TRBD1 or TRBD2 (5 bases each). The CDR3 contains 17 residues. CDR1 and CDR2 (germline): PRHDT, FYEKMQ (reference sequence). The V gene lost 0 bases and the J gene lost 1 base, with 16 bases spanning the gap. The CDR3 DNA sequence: TGTGCCAGCAGCTTAGGAGGGTGGGGGAGCATTTCCTACGAGCAGTACTTC. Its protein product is CASSLGGWGSISYEQYF.

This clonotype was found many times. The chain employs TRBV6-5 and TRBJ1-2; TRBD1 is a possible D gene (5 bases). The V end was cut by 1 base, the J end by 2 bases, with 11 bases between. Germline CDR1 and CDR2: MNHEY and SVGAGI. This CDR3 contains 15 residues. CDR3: CASSYWGMGNYGYTF. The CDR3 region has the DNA TGTGCCAGCAGTTACTGGGGGATGGGGAACTATGGCTACACCTTC.

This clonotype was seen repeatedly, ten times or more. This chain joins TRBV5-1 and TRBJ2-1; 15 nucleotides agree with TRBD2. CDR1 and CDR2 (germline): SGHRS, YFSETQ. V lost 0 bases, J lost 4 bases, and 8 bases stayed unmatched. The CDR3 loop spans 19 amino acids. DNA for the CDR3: TGCGCCAGCAGCTTGGGGACTAGCGGGAGGGCCGGGACTTACAATGAGCAGTTCTTC. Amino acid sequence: CASSLGTSGRAGTYNEQFF.

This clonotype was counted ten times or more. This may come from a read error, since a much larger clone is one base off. This CDR3 is CANSETGFEAFF. CDR3 bases: TGTGCCAACAGTGAAACAGGCTTTGAAGCTTTCTTT. The chain uses TRBV2 and TRBJ1-1, with D perhaps TRBD1 (5 bases). Germline CDR1 is SNHLY and CDR2 is FYNNEI. The CDR3 contains 12 residues.

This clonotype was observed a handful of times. The CDR3 sequence is CASLTAGANVLTF. CDR3 nucleotide sequence: TGTGCCAGCCTAACGGCTGGGGCCAACGTCCTGACTTTC. This chain joins TRBV27 and TRBJ2-6; D is unclear. CDR3 length equals 13 residues. Germline V CDR1 and CDR2: MNHEY, SMNVEV (reference sequence). Trimming took 8 bases from V and 2 from J, leaving 7 bases between them.

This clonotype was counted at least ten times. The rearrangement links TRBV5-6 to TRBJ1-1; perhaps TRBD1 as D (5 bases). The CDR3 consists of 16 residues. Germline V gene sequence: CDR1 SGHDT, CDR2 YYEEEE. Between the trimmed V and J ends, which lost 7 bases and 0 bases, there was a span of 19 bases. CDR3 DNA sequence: TGTGCCAGCCTTAAGTTTACAGACAGCATGAACACTGAAGCTTTCTTT. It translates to CASLKFTDSMNTEAFF. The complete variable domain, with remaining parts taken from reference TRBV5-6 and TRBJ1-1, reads DAGVTQSPTHLIKTRGQQVTLRCSPKSGHDTVSWYQQALGQGPQFIFQYYEEEERQRGNFPDRFSGHQFPNYSSELNVNALLLGDSALYLCASLKFTDSMNTEAFFGQGTRLTVV.

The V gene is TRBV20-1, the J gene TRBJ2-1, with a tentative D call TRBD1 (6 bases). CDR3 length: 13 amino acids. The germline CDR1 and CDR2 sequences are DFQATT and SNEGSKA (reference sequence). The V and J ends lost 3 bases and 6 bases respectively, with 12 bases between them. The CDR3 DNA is TGCAGTGCTAGGAGGGACACCATCAATGAGCAGTTCTTC. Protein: CSARRDTINEQFF.

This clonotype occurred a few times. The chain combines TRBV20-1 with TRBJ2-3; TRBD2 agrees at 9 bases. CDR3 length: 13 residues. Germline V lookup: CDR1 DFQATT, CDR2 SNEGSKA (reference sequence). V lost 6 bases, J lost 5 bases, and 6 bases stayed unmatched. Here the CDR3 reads CSAVAGAGDTQYF. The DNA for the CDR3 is TGCAGTGCAGTAGCGGGAGCTGGAGATACGCAGTATTTT.

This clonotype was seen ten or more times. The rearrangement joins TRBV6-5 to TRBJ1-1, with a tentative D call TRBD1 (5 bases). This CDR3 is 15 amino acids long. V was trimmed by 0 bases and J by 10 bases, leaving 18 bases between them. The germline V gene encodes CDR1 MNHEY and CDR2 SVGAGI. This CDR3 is CASSYSFQGRGIAFF. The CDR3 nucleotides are TGTGCCAGCAGTTACTCGTTTCAGGGAAGAGGAATAGCTTTCTTT.

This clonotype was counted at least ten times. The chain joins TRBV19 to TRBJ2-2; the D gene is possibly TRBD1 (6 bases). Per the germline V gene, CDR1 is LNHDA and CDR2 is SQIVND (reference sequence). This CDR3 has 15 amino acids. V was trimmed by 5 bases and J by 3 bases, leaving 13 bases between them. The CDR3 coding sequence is TGTGCCAGTAGTGTGGGGGACACCTACACCGGGGAGCTGTTTTTT. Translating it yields CASSVGDTYTGELFF.

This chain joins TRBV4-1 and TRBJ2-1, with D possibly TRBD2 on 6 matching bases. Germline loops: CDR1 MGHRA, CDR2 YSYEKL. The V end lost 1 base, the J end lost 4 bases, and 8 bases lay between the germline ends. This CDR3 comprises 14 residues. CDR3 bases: TGCGCCAGCAGCCAAGTCGGGACTTACAATGAGCAGTTCTTC. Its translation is CASSQVGTYNEQFF.

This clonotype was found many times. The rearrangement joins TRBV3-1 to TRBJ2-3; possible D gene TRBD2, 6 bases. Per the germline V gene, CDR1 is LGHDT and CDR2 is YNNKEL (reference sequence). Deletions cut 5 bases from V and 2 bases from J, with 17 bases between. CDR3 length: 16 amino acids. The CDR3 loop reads CASSAGPRGTTDTQYF. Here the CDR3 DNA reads TGTGCCAGCAGCGCAGGGCCCCGGGGGACCACAGATACGCAGTATTTT.

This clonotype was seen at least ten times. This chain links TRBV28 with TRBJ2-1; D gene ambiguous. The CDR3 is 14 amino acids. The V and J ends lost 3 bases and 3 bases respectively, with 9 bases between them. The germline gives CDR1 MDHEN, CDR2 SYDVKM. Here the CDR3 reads CASSLNRFYNEQFF. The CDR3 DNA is TGTGCCAGCAGTTTGAACAGATTCTACAATGAGCAGTTCTTC. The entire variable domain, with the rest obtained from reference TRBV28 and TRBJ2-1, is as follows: DVKVTQSSRYLVKRTGEKVFLECVQDMDHENMFWYRQDPGLGLRLIYFSYDVKMKEKGDIPEGYSVSREKKERFSLILESASTNQTSMYLCASSLNRFYNEQFFGPGTRLTVL.

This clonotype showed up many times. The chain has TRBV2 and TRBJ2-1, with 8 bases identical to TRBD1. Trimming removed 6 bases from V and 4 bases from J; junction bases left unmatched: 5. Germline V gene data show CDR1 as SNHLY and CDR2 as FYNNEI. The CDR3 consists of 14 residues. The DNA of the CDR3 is TGTGCCAGCAGGGGGACAGGAGTTTACAATGAGCAGTTCTTC. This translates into CASRGTGVYNEQFF.

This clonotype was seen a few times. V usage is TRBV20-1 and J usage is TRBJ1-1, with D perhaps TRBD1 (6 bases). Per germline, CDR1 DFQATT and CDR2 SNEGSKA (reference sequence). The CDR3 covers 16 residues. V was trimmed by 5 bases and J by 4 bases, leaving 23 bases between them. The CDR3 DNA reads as TGCAGTGCTCGCTCCCATAAGGGGGTAATGAGCACTGAAGCTTTCTTT. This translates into CSARSHKGVMSTEAFF.

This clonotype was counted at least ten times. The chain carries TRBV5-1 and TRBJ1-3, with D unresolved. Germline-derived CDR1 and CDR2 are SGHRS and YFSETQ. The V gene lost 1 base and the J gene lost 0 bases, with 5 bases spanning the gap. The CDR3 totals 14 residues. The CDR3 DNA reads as TGCGCCAGCAGCTTGACTAGCTCTGGAAACACCATATATTTT. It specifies CASSLTSSGNTIYF.

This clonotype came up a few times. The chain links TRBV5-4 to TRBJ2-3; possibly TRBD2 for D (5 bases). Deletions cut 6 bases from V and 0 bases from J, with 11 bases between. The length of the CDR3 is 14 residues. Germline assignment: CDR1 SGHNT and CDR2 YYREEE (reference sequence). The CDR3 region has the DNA TGTGCCAGCATCCTAGCACCTAGCACAGATACGCAGTATTTT. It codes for CASILAPSTDTQYF.

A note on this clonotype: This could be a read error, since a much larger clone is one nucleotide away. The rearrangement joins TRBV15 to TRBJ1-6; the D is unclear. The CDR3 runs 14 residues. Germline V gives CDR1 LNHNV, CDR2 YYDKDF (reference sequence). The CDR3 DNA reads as TGTGCCACCAGCAGGCCAGCTGATAATTCACCCCCCCACTTT. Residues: CATSRPADNSPPHF.

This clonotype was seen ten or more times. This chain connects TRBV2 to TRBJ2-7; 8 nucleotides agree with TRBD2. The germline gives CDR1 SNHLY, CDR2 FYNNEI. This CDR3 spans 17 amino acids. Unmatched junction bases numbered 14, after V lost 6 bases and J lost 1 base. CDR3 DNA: TGTGCCAGCAGGGCGGGAACTAGCGGTAGGGTATCCTACGAGCAGTACTTC. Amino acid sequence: CASRAGTSGRVSYEQYF.